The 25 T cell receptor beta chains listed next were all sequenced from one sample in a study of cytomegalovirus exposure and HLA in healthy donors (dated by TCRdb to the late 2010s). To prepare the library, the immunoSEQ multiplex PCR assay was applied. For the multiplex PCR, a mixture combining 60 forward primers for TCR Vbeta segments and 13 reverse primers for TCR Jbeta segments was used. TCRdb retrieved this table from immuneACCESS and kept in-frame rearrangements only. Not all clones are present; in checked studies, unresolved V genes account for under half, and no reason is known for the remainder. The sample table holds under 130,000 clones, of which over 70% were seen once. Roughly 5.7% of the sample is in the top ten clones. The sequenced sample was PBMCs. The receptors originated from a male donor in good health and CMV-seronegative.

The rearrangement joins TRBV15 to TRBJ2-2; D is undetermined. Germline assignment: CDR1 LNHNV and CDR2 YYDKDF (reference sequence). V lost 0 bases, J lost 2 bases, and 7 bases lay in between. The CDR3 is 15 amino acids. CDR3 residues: CATSRDQVNTGELFF. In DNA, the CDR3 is TGTGCCACCAGCAGAGACCAGGTTAACACCGGGGAGCTGTTTTTT.

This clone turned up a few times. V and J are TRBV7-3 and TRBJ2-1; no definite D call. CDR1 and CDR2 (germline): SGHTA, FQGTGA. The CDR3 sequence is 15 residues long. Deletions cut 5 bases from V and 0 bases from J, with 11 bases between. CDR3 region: CASSPRKSSYNEQFF. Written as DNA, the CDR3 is TGTGCCAGCAGCCCCCGAAAGAGCTCCTACAATGAGCAGTTCTTC.

The CDR3 is CASREQGQETQYF. Written as DNA, the CDR3 is TGTGCCAGCAGAGAACAGGGGCAAGAGACCCAGTACTTC. The chain has TRBV2 and TRBJ2-5; 7 bases agree with TRBD1. The CDR3 runs 13 residues. With V trimmed by 6 bases and J by 2 bases, 3 bases remained unmatched. The V gene's germline CDR1 is SNHLY and CDR2 FYNNEI.

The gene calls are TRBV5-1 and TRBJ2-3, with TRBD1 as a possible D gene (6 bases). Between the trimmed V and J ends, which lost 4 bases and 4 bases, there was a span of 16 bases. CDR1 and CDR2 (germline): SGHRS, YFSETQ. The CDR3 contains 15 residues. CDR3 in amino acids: CASSGVGAVPDTQYF. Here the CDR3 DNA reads TGCGCCAGCAGCGGGGTGGGGGCAGTTCCAGATACGCAGTATTTT.

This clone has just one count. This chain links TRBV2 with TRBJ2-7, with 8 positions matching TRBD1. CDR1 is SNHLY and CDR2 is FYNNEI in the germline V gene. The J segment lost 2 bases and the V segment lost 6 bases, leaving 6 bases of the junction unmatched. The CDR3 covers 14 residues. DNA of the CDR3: TGTGCCAGCAGCCCGGGACAGGCTCCCTACGAGCAGTACTTC. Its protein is CASSPGQAPYEQYF.

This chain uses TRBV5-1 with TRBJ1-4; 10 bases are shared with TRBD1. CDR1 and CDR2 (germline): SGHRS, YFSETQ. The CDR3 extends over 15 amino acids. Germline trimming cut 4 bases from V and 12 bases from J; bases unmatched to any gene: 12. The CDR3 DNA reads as TGCGCCAGCAGCCGCTGGGGACAGGGGATTGAGGAACTGTTTTTT. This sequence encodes CASSRWGQGIEELFF.

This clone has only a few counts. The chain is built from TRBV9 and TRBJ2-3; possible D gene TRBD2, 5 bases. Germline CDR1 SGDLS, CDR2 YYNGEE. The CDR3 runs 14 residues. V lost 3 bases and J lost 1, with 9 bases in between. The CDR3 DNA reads TGTGCCAGCAGCGCGACTACTCGCACAGATACGCAGTATTTT. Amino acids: CASSATTRTDTQYF.

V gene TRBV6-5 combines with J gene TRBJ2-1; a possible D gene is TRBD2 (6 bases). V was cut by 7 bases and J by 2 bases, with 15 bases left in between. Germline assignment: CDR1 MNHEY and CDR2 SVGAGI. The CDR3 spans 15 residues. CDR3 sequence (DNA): TGTGCCAGCAAGGAGGGAGCCGCTACCTACAATGAGCAGTTCTTC. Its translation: CASKEGAATYNEQFF.

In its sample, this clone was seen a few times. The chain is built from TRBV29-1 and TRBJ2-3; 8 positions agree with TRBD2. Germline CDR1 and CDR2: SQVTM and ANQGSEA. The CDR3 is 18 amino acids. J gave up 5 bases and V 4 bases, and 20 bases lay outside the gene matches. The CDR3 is CSVGLSSGFSPGVDTQYF. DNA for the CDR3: TGCAGCGTTGGTTTGTCTAGCGGGTTCTCCCCTGGGGTAGATACGCAGTATTTT.

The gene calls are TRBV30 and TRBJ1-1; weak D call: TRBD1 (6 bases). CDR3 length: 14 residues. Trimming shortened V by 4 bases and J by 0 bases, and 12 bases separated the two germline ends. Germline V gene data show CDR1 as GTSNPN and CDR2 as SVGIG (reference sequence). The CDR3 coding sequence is TGTGCCTGGACCGGACAGCACATGAACACTGAAGCTTTCTTT. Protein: CAWTGQHMNTEAFF.

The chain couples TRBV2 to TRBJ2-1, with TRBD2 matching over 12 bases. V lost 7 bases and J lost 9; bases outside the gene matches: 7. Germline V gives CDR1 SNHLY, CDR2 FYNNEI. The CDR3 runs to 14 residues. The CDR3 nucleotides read TGTGCCAGCACTCCTACTAGCGGGAGGACTGAGCAGTTCTTC. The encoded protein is CASTPTSGRTEQFF.

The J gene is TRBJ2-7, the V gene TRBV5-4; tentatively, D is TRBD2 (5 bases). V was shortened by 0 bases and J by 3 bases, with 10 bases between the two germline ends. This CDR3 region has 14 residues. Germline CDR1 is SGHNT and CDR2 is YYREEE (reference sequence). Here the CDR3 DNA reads TGTGCCAGCAGCTTGGCCGGGAATCGCTACGAGCAGTACTTC. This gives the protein CASSLAGNRYEQYF.

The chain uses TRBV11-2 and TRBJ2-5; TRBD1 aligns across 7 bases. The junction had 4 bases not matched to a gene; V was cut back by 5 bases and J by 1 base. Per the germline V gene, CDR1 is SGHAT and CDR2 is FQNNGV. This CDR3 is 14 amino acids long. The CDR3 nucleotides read TGTGCCAGCAGCCGTACAGGGGCCCAAGAGACCCAGTACTTC. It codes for CASSRTGAQETQYF.

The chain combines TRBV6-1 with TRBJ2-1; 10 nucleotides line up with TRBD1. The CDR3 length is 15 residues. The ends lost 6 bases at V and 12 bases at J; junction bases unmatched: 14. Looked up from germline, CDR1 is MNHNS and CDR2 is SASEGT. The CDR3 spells CASSPGTGEGRGQFF. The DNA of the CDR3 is TGTGCCAGCAGCCCAGGGACAGGGGAGGGGAGGGGGCAGTTCTTC.

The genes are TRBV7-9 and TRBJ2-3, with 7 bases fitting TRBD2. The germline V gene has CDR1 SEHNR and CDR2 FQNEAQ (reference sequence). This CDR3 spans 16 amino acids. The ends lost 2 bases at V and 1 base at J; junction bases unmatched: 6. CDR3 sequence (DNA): TGTGCCAGCAGCTTATCTCGGGGGGAACGCACAGATACGCAGTATTTT. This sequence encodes CASSLSRGERTDTQYF.

The CDR3 coding sequence is TGTGCCAGCAGCCCGGGAGGGGGGGCTGGGGCCAACGTCCTGACTTTC. This translates into CASSPGGGAGANVLTF. The chain has TRBV9 and TRBJ2-6, with 8 bases matching TRBD2. Germline V gene sequence: CDR1 SGDLS, CDR2 YYNGEE. The J segment lost 2 bases and the V segment lost 4 bases, leaving 5 bases of the junction unmatched. The CDR3 is 16 amino acids.

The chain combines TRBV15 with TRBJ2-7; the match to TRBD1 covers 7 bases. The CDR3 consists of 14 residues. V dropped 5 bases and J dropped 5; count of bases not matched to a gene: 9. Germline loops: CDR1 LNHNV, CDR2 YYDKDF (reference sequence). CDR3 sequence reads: CATSFRQGPDEQYF. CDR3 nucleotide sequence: TGTGCCACCAGCTTTCGACAGGGACCGGACGAGCAGTACTTC.

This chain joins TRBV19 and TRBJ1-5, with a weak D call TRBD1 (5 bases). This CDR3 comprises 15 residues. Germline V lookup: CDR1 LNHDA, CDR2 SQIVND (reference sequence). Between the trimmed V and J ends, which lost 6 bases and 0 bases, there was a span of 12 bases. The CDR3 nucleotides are TGTGCCAGTAGCGGGGACTCTTATAGCAATCAGCCCCAGCATTTT. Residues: CASSGDSYSNQPQHF.

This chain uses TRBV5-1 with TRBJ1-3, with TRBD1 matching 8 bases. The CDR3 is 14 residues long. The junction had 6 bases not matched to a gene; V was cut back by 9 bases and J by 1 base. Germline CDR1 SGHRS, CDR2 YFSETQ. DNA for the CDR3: TGCGCCAACGGACAGGGACTTTCTGGAAACACCATATATTTT. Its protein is CANGQGLSGNTIYF.

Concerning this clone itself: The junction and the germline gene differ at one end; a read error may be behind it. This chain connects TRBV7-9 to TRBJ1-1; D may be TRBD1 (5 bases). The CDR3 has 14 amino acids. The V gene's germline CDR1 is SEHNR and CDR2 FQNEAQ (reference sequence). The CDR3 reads CSSSSRQTNTEAFF. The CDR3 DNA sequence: TGTTCCAGCAGCTCCCGACAGACGAACACTGAAGCTTTCTTT.

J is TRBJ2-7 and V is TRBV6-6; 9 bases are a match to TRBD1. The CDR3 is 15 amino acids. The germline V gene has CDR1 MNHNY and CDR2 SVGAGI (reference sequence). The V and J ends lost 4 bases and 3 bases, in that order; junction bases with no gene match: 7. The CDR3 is CASSFPGQGIYEQYF. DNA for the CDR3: TGTGCCAGCAGTTTCCCGGGACAGGGTATCTACGAGCAGTACTTC.

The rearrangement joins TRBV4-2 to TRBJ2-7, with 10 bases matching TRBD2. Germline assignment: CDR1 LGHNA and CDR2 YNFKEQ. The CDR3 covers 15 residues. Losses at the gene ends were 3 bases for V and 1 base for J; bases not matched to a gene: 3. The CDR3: CASSQETSGSYEQYF. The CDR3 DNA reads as TGTGCCAGCAGCCAGGAGACTAGCGGGTCCTACGAGCAGTACTTC.

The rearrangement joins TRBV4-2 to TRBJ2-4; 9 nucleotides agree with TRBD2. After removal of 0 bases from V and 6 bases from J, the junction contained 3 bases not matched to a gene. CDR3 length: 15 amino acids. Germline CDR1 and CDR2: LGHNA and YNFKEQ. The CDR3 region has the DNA TGTGCCAGCAGCCAAGACTTGACTAGCGGAAACATTCAGTACTTC. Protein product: CASSQDLTSGNIQYF.

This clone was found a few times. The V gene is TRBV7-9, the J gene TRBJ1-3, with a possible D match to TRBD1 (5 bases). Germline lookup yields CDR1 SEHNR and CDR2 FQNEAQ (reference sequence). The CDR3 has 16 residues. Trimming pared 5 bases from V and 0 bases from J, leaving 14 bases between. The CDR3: CASSLEEGSSGNTIYF. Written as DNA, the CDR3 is TGTGCCAGCAGCCTAGAGGAGGGGAGCTCTGGAAACACCATATATTTT.

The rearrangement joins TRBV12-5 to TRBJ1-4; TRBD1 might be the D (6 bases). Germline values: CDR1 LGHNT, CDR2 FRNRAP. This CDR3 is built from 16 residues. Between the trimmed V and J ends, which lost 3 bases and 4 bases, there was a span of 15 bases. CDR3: CASGFRAGEGNEKLFF. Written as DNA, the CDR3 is TGTGCTAGTGGTTTTAGGGCAGGGGAGGGTAATGAAAAACTGTTTTTT.